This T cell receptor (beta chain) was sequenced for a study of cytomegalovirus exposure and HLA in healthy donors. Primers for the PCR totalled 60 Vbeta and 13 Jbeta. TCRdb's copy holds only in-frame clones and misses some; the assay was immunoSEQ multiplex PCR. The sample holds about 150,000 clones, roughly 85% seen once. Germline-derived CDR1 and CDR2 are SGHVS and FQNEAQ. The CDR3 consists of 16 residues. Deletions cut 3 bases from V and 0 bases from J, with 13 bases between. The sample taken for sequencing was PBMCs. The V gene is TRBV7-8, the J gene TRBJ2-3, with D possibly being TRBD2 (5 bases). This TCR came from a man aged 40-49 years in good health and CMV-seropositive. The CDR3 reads CASSLSPGFSTDTQYF. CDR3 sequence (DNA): TGTGCCAGCAGCTTGTCTCCGGGATTTAGCACAGATACGCAGTATTTT.